These 6 T cell receptor beta chains were sequenced from one sample in a study of blood T cells in healthy people across ages. Together with a sample-barcoded 5' primer, a J-beta primer mix was included in a second PCR lasting roughly 7 to 11 cycles. TCRdb processed the 5' RACE reads anew with MiXCR; each CDR3 protein has one entry. Seen here are around 1.5 million distinct CDR3 sequences, approximately 40% observed once, and the top ten hold 7.9%. Specimen: blood. These TCRs come from a woman between 18 and 29 years old in good health.

V usage is TRBV6-1 and J usage is TRBJ2-1; possible D gene TRBD1, 6 bases. Trimming cost V 4 bases and J 4 bases, with 14 bases left between them. CDR3 size: 15 residues. Germline V gene sequence: CDR1 MNHNS, CDR2 SASEGT. As DNA, the CDR3 is TGTGCCAGCAGTGCGGCAGGGGAACTATACAATGAGCAGTTCTTC. Translated: CASSAAGELYNEQFF.

The chain carries TRBV4-1 and TRBJ2-2, with 9 bases aligning to TRBD1. The V gene's germline CDR1 is MGHRA and CDR2 YSYEKL. The CDR3 length is 16 residues. V was clipped by 3 bases and J by 2 bases; unmatched bases: 4. The CDR3 DNA reads TGCGCCAGCAGCCACCCGGGACAGGGAAACACCGGGGAGCTGTTTTTT. Amino acid sequence: CASSHPGQGNTGELFF.

This clonotype was observed a handful of times. The chain employs TRBV28 and TRBJ2-3, with 7 nucleotides matching TRBD2. V trimming: 4 bases; J trimming: 3 bases; junction bases outside the gene matches: 7. The germline CDR1 and CDR2 sequences are MDHEN and SYDVKM. The length of the CDR3 is 15 residues. The CDR3 region has the DNA TGTGCCAGCAGTTCCCCGGGCGGGGGAACAGATACGCAGTATTTT. It translates to CASSSPGGGTDTQYF.

This clonotype was detected only a few times. The CDR3 DNA sequence: TGTGCCAGCAGCGTAGCTGGGGGGGTATCTGGCTACACCTTC. Protein: CASSVAGGVSGYTF. The chain carries TRBV9 and TRBJ1-2, with a tentative D call TRBD1 (5 bases). The germline V gene encodes CDR1 SGDLS and CDR2 YYNGEE. V lost 0 bases and J lost 7, with 13 bases in between. The CDR3 extends over 14 amino acids.

The rearrangement joins TRBV21-1 to TRBJ2-5; the table assigns TRBD1, which was not confirmed against the DNA. TRBV21-1 is a documented pseudogene. CDR3 length: 18 residues. The CDR3 region is CASSKALTDGAYQETQYF. The CDR3 coding sequence is TGTGCCAGCAGCAAAGCTCTGACCGATGGGGCGTACCAAGAGACCCAGTACTTC.

The chain employs TRBV27 and TRBJ2-5; D unclear. V gave up 4 bases and J gave up 6 bases, with 12 bases separating them. From germline, CDR1 is MNHEY and CDR2 SMNVEV (reference sequence). The CDR3 is 13 residues long. CDR3 bases: TGTGCCAGCAGTTCGGACCGTACCAAGACCCAGTACTTC. This codes for CASSSDRTKTQYF.